This TCR beta chain emerged from a study of siplizumab effects on memory and regulatory T cells. A remark on this clone: Its antigen is currently unknown.

This CDR3 has 16 amino acids. V was cut by 1 base and J by 1 base, with 12 bases left in between. CDR1 and CDR2 (germline): MGHRA, YSYEKL. Profiling relied on immunoSEQ multiplex PCR, and the TCRdb table lists in-frame clones only, not all of them. The sample carries 80,000 to 95,000 clones, about 95% recorded once. Study-wide results and limits: Proliferating siplizumab-culture Tregs lacked confirmation of suppressive function. Naive T cells, seemingly more diverse than memory cells, seemed major alloresponse contributors. A small minority of alloreactive clones were mapped to unstimulated subsets.

This TCR came from a human donor in good health. The material sequenced was CD8+ T cells sorted from blood. This chain links TRBV4-1 with TRBJ2-3; no clear D. CDR3 bases: TGCGCCAGCAGCCAAGCCATCCTTGAACGCACAGATACGCAGTATTTT. It translates to CASSQAILERTDTQYF.